The present T cell receptor (beta chain) was sequenced within a study of stem cell transplantation in POMP-related autoinflammatory disease. Turning to the study itself: Defective thymoproteasomes were hypothesized to impair CD8+ T-cell positive selection. Before transplant, CD4+ T cells skewed naive and CD8+ proportions were low.

Germline CDR1 KGHDR, CDR2 SFDVKD. The J segment lost 2 bases and the V segment lost 3 bases, leaving 6 bases of the junction unmatched. This CDR3 has 16 amino acids. Some clones are missing from TCRdb's copy, which holds only in-frame ones; the method was immunoSEQ multiplex PCR. The profile shows 2,500 to 3,000 clones, 75% to 95% of them singletons. The receptor was derived from a human patient with POMP-related autoinflammation and immune dysregulation (PRAID). Some T cells may be transferred from the graft donor. This chain connects TRBV24-1 to TRBJ2-3; 8 bases line up with TRBD1. Sequenced material: CD4+ follicular helper T cells (Tfh) from PBMCs, taken after stem cell transplantation. The CDR3 protein is CATSDTTGANTDTQYF. The CDR3 bases are TGTGCCACCAGTGATACGACAGGGGCCAACACAGATACGCAGTATTTT.